The 19 T cell receptor beta chains reported below all come from one sample, sequenced in a study of CD8+ T cells in alopecia areata. cDNA reverse transcribed from extracted RNA served as the sequencing template. Clones were read by immunoSEQ multiplex PCR, and TCRdb kept only the in-frame ones, dropping some. The data contain about 12,000 clones, roughly 56% of them seen just once; the ten biggest clones take up 10% to 15%. Collection of lesional scalp punch biopsies and peripheral blood was performed in alopecia areata patients. The specimen was skin. The receptors come from a human donor with alopecia areata.

This rearrangement joins TRBV2 to TRBJ2-7; either TRBD1 or TRBD2 may supply D (5 bases each). The CDR3 is 15 amino acids. CDR1 is SNHLY and CDR2 is FYNNEI in the germline V gene. V was shortened by 8 bases and J by 4 bases, with 21 bases between the two germline ends. The CDR3 nucleotides read TGTGCCAGCGGGGGAGACCGGCTGAACTCGTACGAGCAGTACTTC. Translating gives CASGGDRLNSYEQYF.

This clone has just one count. The V call is TRBV6-5, the J call TRBJ1-5; D remains unclear. The V gene's germline CDR1 is MNHEY and CDR2 SVGAGI. The CDR3 totals 14 residues. V gave up 5 bases and J gave up 7 bases, with 15 bases separating them. CDR3 amino acids: CASSQRALGQPQHF. DNA of the CDR3: TGTGCCAGCAGTCAAAGGGCTTTAGGGCAGCCCCAGCATTTT.

V is TRBV25-1 and J is TRBJ2-3; 13 bases map to TRBD2. Looked up from germline, CDR1 is MGHDK and CDR2 is SYGVNS. Trimming removed 10 bases from V and 8 bases from J; junction bases left unmatched: 9. The CDR3 is 14 residues long. CDR3 protein: CATSGLAGTPTQYF. CDR3 coding DNA: TGTGCCACCTCGGGACTAGCGGGGACCCCTACGCAGTATTTT. Full variable domain (rest looked up from reference TRBV25-1 and TRBJ2-3): EADIYQTPRYLVIGTGKKITLECSQTMGHDKMYWYQQDPGMELHLIHYSYGVNSTEKGDLSSESTVSRIRTEHFPLTLESARPSHTSQYLCATSGLAGTPTQYFGPGTRLTVL.

The genes are TRBV7-2 and TRBJ2-5, with TRBD1 identical over 7 bases. The CDR3 has 15 amino acids. V shed 4 bases, J shed 1 base, and the junction held 6 bases outside the gene matches. CDR1 and CDR2 from the germline V gene are SGHTA and FQGNSA. The CDR3 DNA is TGTGCCAGCAGCTACACCGGGACAGCCCAAGAGACCCAGTACTTC. It specifies CASSYTGTAQETQYF.

V gene TRBV28 combines with J gene TRBJ1-2, with TRBD1 matching 8 bases. Germline CDR1 is MDHEN and CDR2 is SYDVKM. V was clipped by 5 bases and J by 4 bases; unmatched bases: 18. This CDR3 contains 18 residues. CDR3 region: CASSLTRDRISVRYGYTF. CDR3 DNA sequence: TGTGCCAGCAGTCTCACAAGGGACAGGATATCCGTCCGCTATGGCTACACCTTC.

This rearrangement joins TRBV6-6 to TRBJ1-4; D is uncertain. Germline V gene sequence: CDR1 MNHNY, CDR2 SVGAGI (reference sequence). With 0 bases removed from V and 3 bases from J, the gap between germline ends came to 8 bases. CDR3 length: 15 amino acids. In DNA, the CDR3 is TGTGCCAGCAGTTACTCGGCGCGGCCTAATGAAAAACTGTTTTTT. Translation gives CASSYSARPNEKLFF.

This chain uses TRBV7-2 with TRBJ2-5; D might be TRBD1 (5 bases). Trimming removed 4 bases at V and 2 bases at J, with 14 bases between. The CDR3 contains 15 residues. Germline V CDR1 and CDR2: SGHTA, FQGNSA. The CDR3 nucleotides are TGTGCCAGCAGCTATGGGCAGGGCCGACAAGAGACCCAGTACTTC. Translating it yields CASSYGQGRQETQYF.

The chain employs TRBV4-1 and TRBJ2-7; 7 bases fit TRBD2. The CDR3 has 14 residues. Germline values: CDR1 MGHRA, CDR2 YSYEKL. The ends lost 3 bases at V and 5 bases at J; junction bases unmatched: 7. CDR3 sequence reads: CASSQGTLADEQYF. The CDR3 nucleotides read TGCGCCAGCAGCCAGGGAACCCTAGCGGACGAGCAGTACTTC.

CDR3 in amino acids: CASSFDRVETQYF. CDR3 bases: TGTGCCAGCAGCTTCGACAGGGTTGAGACCCAGTACTTC. The chain has TRBV5-6 and TRBJ2-5; 7 nucleotides align to TRBD1. V was pared by 2 bases and J by 5 bases, with 3 bases of the junction left unmatched. CDR3 length: 13 residues. Per the germline V gene, CDR1 is SGHDT and CDR2 is YYEEEE.

In its sample, this clone was seen a few times. This chain links TRBV6-1 with TRBJ2-7; the match to TRBD1 covers 8 bases. The CDR3 has 15 residues. After removal of 4 bases from V and 9 bases from J, the junction contained 14 bases not matched to a gene. Per germline, CDR1 MNHNS and CDR2 SASEGT. CDR3 amino acids: CASSAEVRTGIGQYF. Here the CDR3 DNA reads TGTGCCAGCAGTGCCGAGGTCCGGACAGGGATTGGGCAGTACTTC.

The genes are TRBV20-1 and TRBJ2-1, with a tentative D call TRBD1 (5 bases). V was clipped by 6 bases and J by 11 bases, with 14 bases between them. From germline, CDR1 is DFQATT and CDR2 SNEGSKA (reference sequence). This CDR3 spans 11 amino acids. The CDR3 coding sequence is TGCAGTGCCTTAACCAGGGAACAGCAGTTCTTC. Translation gives CSALTREQQFF.

This clone was recorded a few times. The rearrangement links TRBV28 to TRBJ2-1, with TRBD2 matching over 8 bases. The CDR3 is made up of 14 amino acids. Germline V gene data show CDR1 as MDHEN and CDR2 as SYDVKM. The CDR3 coding sequence is TGTGCAGGGGGACGGGGGGGAGTCTACAATGAGCAGTTCTTC. It yields the protein CAGGRGGVYNEQFF.

The rearrangement links TRBV4-1 to TRBJ1-2; perhaps TRBD1 as D (6 bases). This CDR3 has 16 amino acids. Germline CDR1 is MGHRA and CDR2 is YSYEKL. V lost 6 bases and J 2 bases, leaving 19 bases between the germline ends. CDR3 protein: CASSDSTGRGNYGYTF. The CDR3 DNA follows: TGCGCCAGCAGTGATAGTACAGGGCGAGGAAACTATGGCTACACCTTC.

This chain joins TRBV4-1 and TRBJ1-2; D gene unclear. CDR3 size: 18 residues. Trimming cost V 4 bases and J 3 bases, with 24 bases left between them. Germline CDR1 is MGHRA and CDR2 is YSYEKL. The CDR3 loop is CASSPDTALLNEDYGYTF. The CDR3 coding sequence is TGCGCCAGCAGCCCCGACACCGCTCTCCTTAATGAGGACTATGGCTACACCTTC.

By proportion, this clone is large. The chain joins TRBV19 to TRBJ1-1; 12 nucleotides line up with TRBD1. The junction had 10 bases not matched to a gene; V was cut back by 2 bases and J by 3 bases. The germline V gene has CDR1 LNHDA and CDR2 SQIVND (reference sequence). The CDR3 is 18 residues long. The CDR3 here is CASSIHTGTGGAYTEAFF. The CDR3 nucleotides read TGTGCCAGTAGTATACATACCGGGACAGGGGGCGCATACACTGAAGCTTTCTTT.

The count of this clone is one. The genes are TRBV6-1 and TRBJ2-2; the D is unclear. The CDR3 has 13 residues. Trimming stripped 7 bases from V and 2 bases from J, with 8 bases between. Germline V gene data show CDR1 as MNHNS and CDR2 as SASEGT. The chain's CDR3 is CASIRRNTGELFF. The CDR3 DNA follows: TGTGCCAGCATCAGACGAAACACCGGGGAGCTGTTTTTT.

This clone appeared a few times. The rearrangement uses TRBV29-1 and TRBJ2-1; no clear D gene. Germline assignment: CDR1 SQVTM and CDR2 ANQGSEA. V was shortened by 7 bases and J by 9 bases, with 13 bases between the two germline ends. The CDR3 loop spans 11 amino acids. In DNA, the CDR3 is TGCAGCGGAAGGATCGAGGCTGAGCAGTTCTTC. Residues: CSGRIEAEQFF.

The CDR3 is CASSSTRQGSAGEQYF. The DNA of the CDR3 is TGCGCCAGCAGCTCAACGAGACAGGGCTCCGCCGGCGAGCAGTACTTC. The J gene is TRBJ2-7, the V gene TRBV5-1; 7 bases align to TRBD1. V was clipped by 3 bases and J by 6 bases; unmatched bases: 15. The CDR3 covers 16 residues. The germline V gene encodes CDR1 SGHRS and CDR2 YFSETQ. The whole variable domain, filled in from reference TRBV5-1 and TRBJ2-7, reads KAGVTQTPRYLIKTRGQQVTLSCSPISGHRSVSWYQQTPGQGLQFLFEYFSETQRNKGNFPGRFSGRQFSNSRSEMNVSTLELGDSALYLCASSSTRQGSAGEQYFGPGTRLTVT.

The V and J genes are TRBV6-6 and TRBJ1-3; D perhaps matches TRBD1 (6 bases). The CDR3 spans 16 residues. Per germline, CDR1 MNHNY and CDR2 SVGAGI (reference sequence). Trimming pared 0 bases from V and 3 bases from J, leaving 12 bases between. DNA for the CDR3: TGTGCCAGCAGTTACTCGGGGGGCCCGCTTGGAAACACCATATATTTT. Protein sequence: CASSYSGGPLGNTIYF.